These 18 T cell receptor beta chains were sequenced from one sample in a study of neurological immune-mediated disorders. TCRdb re-analysed the 5' RACE reads in MiXCR, keeping a single row per CDR3 protein. The sample has approximately 90,000 distinct CDR3 sequences; 3.5% are singletons. Sequencing was performed on PBMCs. The source is a woman between 18 and 29 years old with multiple sclerosis.

The table lists this clonotype with a few counts. V is TRBV30 and J is TRBJ1-2, with D possibly being TRBD1 (5 bases). Germline CDR1 GTSNPN, CDR2 SVGIG (reference sequence). This CDR3 comprises 12 residues. The CDR3, as DNA: TGTCTGTCAGGGCGAGATACGGATGGCTACACCTTC. It yields the protein CLSGRDTDGYTF.

This clonotype was observed at least ten times. The chain links TRBV7-9 to TRBJ2-1; 7 bases are a match to TRBD2. From germline, CDR1 is SEHNR and CDR2 FQNEAQ (reference sequence). This CDR3 spans 17 amino acids. The V and J ends lost 1 base and 4 bases, in that order; junction bases with no gene match: 10. The CDR3 sequence: CASSLVGGSLPYNEQFF. For the CDR3, the DNA is TGTGCCAGCAGCTTAGTCGGGGGGTCCTTACCATACAATGAGCAGTTCTTC.

This clonotype was detected many times. The chain uses TRBV5-1 and TRBJ1-1; no clear D gene. This CDR3 region has 16 residues. The V and J ends lost 0 bases and 3 bases respectively, with 15 bases between them. Germline V gene data show CDR1 as SGHRS and CDR2 as YFSETQ. In DNA, the CDR3 is TGCGCCAGCAGCTTGGCCGTACTGGGTCGAGACACTGAAGCTTTCTTT. Translating it yields CASSLAVLGRDTEAFF.

This clonotype was detected ten times or more. The genes are TRBV5-1 and TRBJ2-7; maybe TRBD1 (5 bases). The CDR3 runs 15 residues. V dropped 4 bases and J dropped 0 bases, with 14 bases sitting between them. Germline V lookup: CDR1 SGHRS, CDR2 YFSETQ. The CDR3 is CASSPTGRGSYEQYF. The CDR3 DNA follows: TGCGCCAGCAGCCCCACAGGAAGGGGCTCCTACGAGCAGTACTTC.

This clonotype was seen many times. At one end the junction does not follow the germline gene, possibly because of a read error. The V and J genes are TRBV12-3 or TRBV12-4 and TRBJ1-2, with D maybe TRBD1 (6 bases). The CDR3 totals 11 residues. The CDR3 sequence is CASSSPGHLSF. The CDR3 bases are TGTGCCAGCAGTTCGCCGGGACATCTATCCTTC.

The table lists this clonotype with many counts. V and J are TRBV20-1 and TRBJ2-1, with 9 bases lining up with TRBD2. Germline values: CDR1 DFQATT, CDR2 SNEGSKA (reference sequence). V lost 8 bases, J lost 5 bases, and 10 bases stayed unmatched. The CDR3 covers 14 residues. This chain's CDR3 is CSPTRERGDNEQFF. The CDR3 DNA is TGCAGTCCTACTCGGGAGCGGGGGGACAATGAGCAGTTCTTC.

By share, this clonotype counts as medium-sized. The chain joins TRBV12-3 or TRBV12-4 to TRBJ2-5, with 10 bases aligning to TRBD2. The CDR3 consists of 16 residues. With V trimmed by 5 bases and J by 2 bases, 8 bases remained unmatched. CDR3 coding DNA: TGTGCCAGCAGTCCATGGGGTAGCGGGGGGCAAGAGACCCAGTACTTC. It encodes CASSPWGSGGQETQYF.

This clonotype was counted ten times or more. This chain links TRBV15 with TRBJ2-3, with D perhaps matching TRBD2 (6 bases). The CDR3 contains 15 residues. The V and J ends lost 0 bases and 7 bases respectively, with 14 bases between them. CDR1 and CDR2 from the germline V gene are LNHNV and YYDKDF (reference sequence). The CDR3 DNA reads as TGTGCCACCAGCAGAGATCTGGCGGGACCTTATACGCAGTATTTT. Translated: CATSRDLAGPYTQYF.

This clonotype was seen at least ten times. The V gene is TRBV5-1, the J gene TRBJ2-5; 9 nucleotides line up with TRBD2. V lost 0 bases, J lost 10 bases, and 10 bases stayed unmatched. CDR1 is SGHRS and CDR2 is YFSETQ in the germline V gene. The CDR3 is 15 amino acids. DNA for the CDR3: TGCGCCAGCAGCTTGGAACTAGCGGGCCCAGGAGTCCAGTACTTC. Protein: CASSLELAGPGVQYF.

This clonotype was recorded many times. The chain is built from TRBV27 and TRBJ2-1, with 10 bases identical to TRBD2. The CDR3 runs to 16 residues. J lost 2 bases, V lost 6 bases, and 7 bases had no gene match. Looked up from germline, CDR1 is MNHEY and CDR2 is SMNVEV (reference sequence). The CDR3 DNA reads as TGTGCCAGCAGCTTCATAGCGGGAGGTACCTACAATGAGCAGTTCTTC. Translated: CASSFIAGGTYNEQFF.

This clonotype was observed at least ten times. The chain couples TRBV19 to TRBJ1-5; TRBD1 matches 7 bases. With V trimmed by 10 bases and J by 2 bases, 11 bases remained unmatched. The CDR3 has 15 amino acids. The germline gives CDR1 LNHDA, CDR2 SQIVND (reference sequence). The CDR3 DNA follows: TGTGCCACGGGAAGACAGGGAGGTGGCAATCAGCCCCAGCATTTT. Translation gives CATGRQGGGNQPQHF.

This clonotype appeared many times. The chain couples TRBV6-6 to TRBJ1-5; D not resolved. Per germline, CDR1 MNHNY and CDR2 SVGAGI (reference sequence). The CDR3 sequence is 16 residues long. Between the trimmed V and J ends, which lost 0 bases and 3 bases, there was a span of 12 bases. The CDR3 loop is CASSYSISESNQPQHF. The CDR3 DNA is TGTGCCAGCAGTTACTCCATATCCGAATCCAATCAGCCCCAGCATTTT.

This clonotype was counted a few times. This may stem from a read error, because a much larger clone lies one nucleotide away. J is TRBJ1-1 and V is TRBV5-1; 10 bases are a match to TRBD1. This CDR3 spans 14 amino acids. Trimming cost V 4 bases and J 4 bases; bases outside gene matches: 4. CDR1 is SGHRS and CDR2 is YFSETQ in the germline V gene. Written as DNA, the CDR3 is TGCGCCAGCAGCCACCGGACAGGGGGCACTGAAGCTTTCTTT. Protein product: CASSHRTGGTEAFF.

This clonotype was observed at least ten times. V usage is TRBV7-8 and J usage is TRBJ1-5, with D unclear. V shed 6 bases and J shed 4 bases, with 10 bases lying between them. Looked up from germline, CDR1 is SGHVS and CDR2 is FQNEAQ. The CDR3 extends over 13 amino acids. The CDR3, as DNA: TGTGCCAGCAGTTCCCAGGAAAATCAGCCCCAGCATTTT. This sequence encodes CASSSQENQPQHF.

Here the CDR3 reads CASNSGANVLTF. Written as DNA, the CDR3 is TGTGCCAGCAACTCTGGGGCCAACGTCCTGACTTTC. The chain uses TRBV12-3 or TRBV12-4 and TRBJ2-6, with unresolved D. V was cut by 7 bases and J by 0 bases, with 1 base left in between. The CDR3 contains 12 residues.

The rearrangement uses TRBV7-2 and TRBJ2-7; 10 bases agree with TRBD2. This CDR3 is built from 15 residues. Germline V lookup: CDR1 SGHTA, CDR2 FQGNSA. Trimming cost V 4 bases and J 0 bases; bases outside gene matches: 3. CDR3 sequence reads: CASSSGLAVSYEQYF. The CDR3 DNA reads TGTGCCAGCAGCTCTGGACTAGCGGTCTCCTACGAGCAGTACTTC. The full variable domain, completed using reference TRBV7-2 and TRBJ2-7, is GAGVSQSPSNKVTEKGKDVELRCDPISGHTALYWYRQSLGQGLEFLIYFQGNSAPDKSGLPSDRFSAERTGGSVSTLTIQRTQQEDSAVYLCASSSGLAVSYEQYFGPGTRLTVT.

This clonotype was detected many times. The chain employs TRBV30 and TRBJ2-7; TRBD2 might be the D (6 bases). Trimming removed 0 bases at V and 7 bases at J, with 19 bases between. The CDR3 spans 15 residues. CDR1 is GTSNPN, CDR2 SVGIG, per germline (reference sequence). The DNA for the CDR3 is TGTGCCTGGAGTGTACCGCGGGGCGGGCCAGGAGAGCAGTACTTC. Translating it yields CAWSVPRGGPGEQYF.

This clonotype was detected many times. V is TRBV20-1 and J is TRBJ1-5; no reliable D call. The V end was cut by 3 bases, the J end by 2 bases, with 11 bases between. CDR3 length: 14 residues. From germline, CDR1 is DFQATT and CDR2 SNEGSKA (reference sequence). CDR3 in amino acids: CSASIQRGNQPQHF. CDR3 nucleotide sequence: TGCAGTGCTAGTATACAGCGTGGCAATCAGCCCCAGCATTTT.